Below are 15 T cell receptor beta chains sequenced from a single sample in a study of T cells in localized non-small cell lung cancer. Sequencing was performed with immunoSEQ multiplex PCR; in TCRdb, only in-frame clones are kept and a portion is missing. The data hold about 77,000 clones, with around 90% observed a single time. This specimen was peripheral blood, taken before any cancer treatment. The origin of the receptors is a woman aged 35-75 years with stage I squamous cell lung carcinoma.

This clone was detected only a few times. The chain combines TRBV18 with TRBJ1-1; no reliable D call. CDR1 KGHSH and CDR2 LQKENI come from the germline V gene. The CDR3 is 12 amino acids. Trimming cost V 4 bases and J 1 base, with 4 bases left between them. The CDR3 region has the DNA TGTGCCAGCTCACTCCCGAACACTGAAGCTTTCTTT. It encodes CASSLPNTEAFF. Combining the CDR3 with reference TRBV18 and TRBJ1-1 gives the whole variable domain NAGVMQNPRHLVRRRGQEARLRCSPMKGHSHVYWYRQLPEEGLKFMVYLQKENIIDESGMPKERFSAEFPKEGPSILRIQQVVRGDSAAYFCASSLPNTEAFFGQGTRLTVV.

This sequence joins TRBV7-2 and TRBJ1-3; D not certain. Germline loops: CDR1 SGHTA, CDR2 FQGNSA. The CDR3 covers 16 residues. V shed 0 bases and J shed 0 bases, with 9 bases lying between them. The CDR3 loop is CASSLASRSSGNTIYF. In DNA form, the CDR3 reads TGTGCCAGCAGCTTAGCTAGTCGGAGCTCTGGAAACACCATATATTTT. The full variable domain, in which reference TRBV7-2 and TRBJ1-3 provide the parts outside the CDR3, is GAGVSQSPSNKVTEKGKDVELRCDPISGHTALYWYRQSLGQGLEFLIYFQGNSAPDKSGLPSDRFSAERTGGSVSTLTIQRTQQEDSAVYLCASSLASRSSGNTIYFGEGSWLTVV.

The V and J genes are TRBV2 and TRBJ2-5; possibly TRBD1 for D (5 bases). Germline assignment: CDR1 SNHLY and CDR2 FYNNEI. V lost 6 bases to trimming and J lost 5 bases, with 16 bases between them. The CDR3 totals 14 residues. The CDR3 sequence: CASRFQAGQETQYF. CDR3 DNA sequence: TGTGCCAGCAGGTTCCAGGCAGGGCAGGAGACCCAGTACTTC.

This chain joins TRBV7-2 and TRBJ1-1; D unresolved. The CDR3 totals 14 residues. Trimming stripped 4 bases from V and 1 base from J, with 10 bases between. Germline-derived CDR1 and CDR2 are SGHTA and FQGNSA. CDR3 DNA sequence: TGTGCCAGCAGCTCCTGGGCAGGGAACACTGAAGCTTTCTTT. Its protein product is CASSSWAGNTEAFF.

The chain has TRBV13 and TRBJ1-6, with a weak D call TRBD1 (6 bases). CDR3 length: 16 residues. The V end was cut by 0 bases, the J end by 7 bases, with 13 bases between. Germline CDR1 and CDR2: PRHDT and FYEKMQ (reference sequence). CDR3 region: CASSLGLGGRNSPLHF. CDR3 DNA sequence: TGTGCCAGCAGCTTAGGCCTGGGGGGGCGAAATTCACCCCTCCACTTT.

The V call is TRBV2, the J call TRBJ2-1; the D is unclear. V lost 4 bases to trimming and J lost 7 bases, with 11 bases between them. From germline, CDR1 is SNHLY and CDR2 FYNNEI. This CDR3 has 13 amino acids. CDR3 DNA: TGTGCCAGCAGTGGATTGACCGGGAATGAGCAGTTCTTC. This codes for CASSGLTGNEQFF.

Worth noting for this clone: The same CDR3 also results from other DNA sequences found in this sample. The V gene is TRBV6-1, the J gene TRBJ1-1, with D hard to call. The CDR3 sequence is 10 residues long. The V end lost 3 bases, the J end lost 4 bases, and 0 bases lay between the germline ends. Germline-derived CDR1 and CDR2 are MNHNS and SASEGT. The CDR3 spells CASSDTEAFF. CDR3 bases: TGTGCCAGCAGTGACACTGAAGCTTTCTTT.

V gene TRBV29-1 combines with J gene TRBJ1-2; maybe TRBD1 (6 bases). In germline, CDR1 is SQVTM, CDR2 ANQGSEA. Trimming stripped 2 bases from V and 4 bases from J, with 14 bases between. CDR3 size: 14 residues. The CDR3 spells CSVEFTGTLYGYTF. The CDR3 DNA is TGCAGCGTTGAATTTACTGGGACACTCTATGGCTACACCTTC.

The rearrangement links TRBV5-1 to TRBJ2-7; a possible D gene is TRBD1 (5 bases). The germline gives CDR1 SGHRS, CDR2 YFSETQ. The germline V and J ends were trimmed by 5 bases and 3 bases, with 18 bases remaining between them. The CDR3 is 15 amino acids. The CDR3 region has the DNA TGCGCCAGCAGGGTCAGTTCGGACACAAACTACGAGCAGTACTTC. Encoded protein: CASRVSSDTNYEQYF.

This clone was seen once. The chain recombines TRBV7-9 with TRBJ2-1; TRBD2 aligns across 7 bases. V lost 4 bases and J lost 1; bases outside the gene matches: 4. The CDR3 has 15 residues. CDR1 and CDR2 from the germline V gene are SEHNR and FQNEAQ (reference sequence). CDR3 bases: TGTGCCAGCAGCTCCACTAGCGCATCCTACAATGAGCAGTTCTTC. Protein sequence: CASSSTSASYNEQFF.

This clone was observed a handful of times. The CDR3 reads CATSPRRQGNTEAFF. The CDR3, as DNA: TGTGCCACCAGCCCCAGAAGACAGGGGAACACTGAAGCTTTCTTT. The chain recombines TRBV15 with TRBJ1-1; 7 bases agree with TRBD1. The CDR3 has 15 residues. Trimming cost V 5 bases and J 1 base; bases outside gene matches: 7. The germline V gene encodes CDR1 LNHNV and CDR2 YYDKDF (reference sequence).

The V call is TRBV29-1, the J call TRBJ1-1; D uncertain. The CDR3 consists of 13 residues. The V gene lost 3 bases and the J gene lost 1 base, with 9 bases spanning the gap. CDR1 and CDR2 (germline): SQVTM, ANQGSEA. The CDR3 here is CSVDRIRNTEAFF. CDR3 in DNA: TGCAGCGTTGACAGGATCCGGAACACTGAAGCTTTCTTT. The complete variable domain, with remaining parts taken from reference TRBV29-1 and TRBJ1-1, reads SAVISQKPSRDICQRGTSLTIQCQVDSQVTMMFWYRQQPGQSLTLIATANQGSEATYESGFVIDKFPISRPNLTFSTLTVSNMSPEDSSIYLCSVDRIRNTEAFFGQGTRLTVV.

CDR3: CASIPGPDEKLFF. CDR3 bases: TGTGCCAGCATTCCAGGACCAGATGAAAAACTGTTTTTT. The V and J genes are TRBV2 and TRBJ1-4; unclear D gene. Germline V gene sequence: CDR1 SNHLY, CDR2 FYNNEI. V was cut by 7 bases and J by 6 bases, with 12 bases left in between. The length of the CDR3 is 13 residues.

This chain links TRBV18 with TRBJ1-2; D is uncertain. The V and J ends lost 2 bases and 8 bases respectively, with 15 bases between them. The length of the CDR3 is 14 residues. Germline-derived CDR1 and CDR2 are KGHSH and LQKENI. For the CDR3, the DNA is TGTGCCAGCTCACCAAATTGGCGAACAGAGGGCTACACCTTC. Protein: CASSPNWRTEGYTF. Full variable domain (missing parts from reference TRBV18 and TRBJ1-2): NAGVMQNPRHLVRRRGQEARLRCSPMKGHSHVYWYRQLPEEGLKFMVYLQKENIIDESGMPKERFSAEFPKEGPSILRIQQVVRGDSAAYFCASSPNWRTEGYTFGSGTRLTVV.

The chain couples TRBV5-1 to TRBJ1-1, with D hard to call. This CDR3 has 14 residues. The germline gives CDR1 SGHRS, CDR2 YFSETQ. The V end lost 1 base, the J end lost 2 bases, and 9 bases lay between the germline ends. CDR3 in amino acids: CASSLSWDNTEAFF. CDR3 sequence (DNA): TGCGCCAGCAGCTTGAGTTGGGATAACACTGAAGCTTTCTTT.